The 14 T cell receptor beta chains in this list originate from one sample, sequenced in a study of blood T cell repertoires in COVID-19. Sequencing used immunoSEQ multiplex PCR; TCRdb keeps in-frame clones, though not all of them. The data hold 260,000 or so clones, with approximately 85% observed a single time. The specimen was peripheral blood. These receptors were taken from a human donor in a cohort sampled during active COVID-19.

The chain couples TRBV9 to TRBJ1-5, with TRBD1 matching 7 bases. The CDR3 runs 15 residues. V shed 3 bases and J 3 bases; nucleotides not matched to a gene: 6. Germline-derived CDR1 and CDR2 are SGDLS and YYNGEE. CDR3 DNA: TGTGCCAGCAGCGCCTCCGGGACAGCCAATCAGCCCCAGCATTTT. This codes for CASSASGTANQPQHF.

This chain connects TRBV2 to TRBJ1-6, with 7 positions matching TRBD1. J lost 7 bases, V lost 5 bases, and 5 bases had no gene match. CDR1 and CDR2 (germline): SNHLY, FYNNEI. The CDR3 contains 14 residues. The CDR3 loop is CASSYRGGNSPLHF. The CDR3 nucleotides read TGTGCCAGCAGTTACAGGGGAGGAAATTCACCCCTCCACTTT.

This clone was found once. The chain couples TRBV30 to TRBJ2-7; 9 positions agree with TRBD2. V shed 3 bases and J 7 bases; nucleotides not matched to a gene: 7. Germline CDR1 GTSNPN, CDR2 SVGIG (reference sequence). The CDR3 loop spans 13 amino acids. CDR3 amino acids: CAWRGLAVGEQYF. Written as DNA, the CDR3 is TGTGCCTGGAGGGGACTAGCCGTTGGGGAGCAGTACTTC.

This rearrangement joins TRBV6-4 to TRBJ2-2; D might be TRBD2 (5 bases). Deletions cut 0 bases from V and 5 bases from J, with 7 bases between. Per the germline V gene, CDR1 is MRHNA and CDR2 is SNTAGT. The CDR3 is 14 amino acids. The CDR3 DNA reads TGTGCCAGCAGTGACTCGGGAGAGACCGGGGAGCTGTTTTTT. Amino acids: CASSDSGETGELFF.

The V and J genes are TRBV5-5 and TRBJ2-7; 7 bases align to TRBD1. The CDR3 covers 14 residues. Trimming at V came to 4 bases and at J to 4 bases, leaving 8 bases not matched to a gene. Germline CDR1 is SGHKS and CDR2 is YYEKEE (reference sequence). This chain's CDR3 is CASSPTPTGYEQYF. Here the CDR3 DNA reads TGTGCCAGCAGCCCCACCCCGACAGGGTACGAGCAGTACTTC.

This clone was picked up one time. For the CDR3, the DNA is TGTGCCAGCAGCGTAGGGACTAGCAAGTACGAGCAGTACTTC. Protein sequence: CASSVGTSKYEQYF. The rearrangement uses TRBV9 and TRBJ2-7; 8 nucleotides match TRBD2. From germline, CDR1 is SGDLS and CDR2 YYNGEE. This CDR3 is built from 14 residues. J was trimmed by 4 bases and V by 0 bases; bases with no gene match: 3.

V and J are TRBV27 and TRBJ1-4; maybe TRBD1 (5 bases). V lost 6 bases and J lost 5, with 16 bases in between. CDR3 length: 15 residues. Germline V gene lookup returns CDR1 MNHEY and CDR2 SMNVEV (reference sequence). The CDR3 loop reads CASRLGALRNEKLFF. The CDR3 DNA reads TGTGCCAGCAGGTTAGGGGCGCTCCGAAATGAAAAACTGTTTTTT.

This chain uses TRBV14 with TRBJ1-1; tentatively, D is TRBD1 (5 bases). The germline V gene has CDR1 SGHDN and CDR2 FVKESK. The CDR3 has 15 amino acids. V shed 0 bases and J shed 3 bases, with 11 bases lying between them. The CDR3 sequence is CASSQDREADTEAFF. Here the CDR3 DNA reads TGTGCCAGCAGCCAAGACAGGGAAGCTGACACTGAAGCTTTCTTT.

In this sample, this clone turned up once. V usage is TRBV6-4 and J usage is TRBJ2-7; D is undetermined. Germline V gene lookup returns CDR1 MRHNA and CDR2 SNTAGT. CDR3 size: 16 residues. The V end lost 6 bases, the J end lost 6 bases, and 24 bases lay between the germline ends. In nucleotides, the CDR3 is TGTGCCAGCAGCCCATTTCCCGGCGGATACCCTTCCGAGCAGTACTTC. This encodes CASSPFPGGYPSEQYF.

The genes are TRBV4-3 and TRBJ2-1; 14 bases fit TRBD2. Per germline, CDR1 LGHNA and CDR2 YSLEER. This CDR3 spans 17 amino acids. The V segment lost 4 bases and the J segment 8 bases; nucleotides outside the gene matches: 10. The CDR3 nucleotides read TGCGCCAGCAGCCTTTTGCCGGGACTAGCGGGAGTATATGAGCAGTTCTTC. This sequence encodes CASSLLPGLAGVYEQFF.

The chain is built from TRBV6-6 and TRBJ2-1; 8 bases line up with TRBD1. The CDR3 covers 13 residues. V lost 6 bases, J lost 7 bases, and 5 bases stayed unmatched. Germline lookup yields CDR1 MNHNY and CDR2 SVGAGI (reference sequence). The CDR3 nucleotides are TGTGCCAGCAGCCGGGACAGGTATAATGAGCAGTTCTTC. This translates into CASSRDRYNEQFF.

The chain recombines TRBV7-2 with TRBJ2-5; D is ambiguous. The CDR3 is 14 amino acids. CDR1 is SGHTA, CDR2 FQGNSA, per germline. Trimming removed 4 bases at V and 4 bases at J, with 13 bases between. The CDR3 bases are TGTGCCAGCAGCTCCTCTCACGGCGGAGAGACCCAGTACTTC. Its protein is CASSSSHGGETQYF.

DNA for the CDR3: TGTGCCAGCAGCTTACAGGGACAACCTAACTACGAGCAGTACTTC. Amino acid sequence: CASSLQGQPNYEQYF. The chain employs TRBV13 and TRBJ2-7, with D maybe TRBD1 (6 bases). Trimming pared 2 bases from V and 3 bases from J, leaving 14 bases between. This CDR3 region has 15 residues. Germline V CDR1 and CDR2: PRHDT, FYEKMQ (reference sequence).

This chain joins TRBV7-9 and TRBJ1-1; 9 nucleotides line up with TRBD1. V gave up 0 bases and J gave up 1 base; unmatched junction bases: 3. Germline V gene lookup returns CDR1 SEHNR and CDR2 FQNEAQ (reference sequence). CDR3 size: 16 residues. CDR3 DNA sequence: TGTGCCAGCAGCTTAGCTCCGGGACAGGGGAACACTGAAGCTTTCTTT. This encodes CASSLAPGQGNTEAFF.